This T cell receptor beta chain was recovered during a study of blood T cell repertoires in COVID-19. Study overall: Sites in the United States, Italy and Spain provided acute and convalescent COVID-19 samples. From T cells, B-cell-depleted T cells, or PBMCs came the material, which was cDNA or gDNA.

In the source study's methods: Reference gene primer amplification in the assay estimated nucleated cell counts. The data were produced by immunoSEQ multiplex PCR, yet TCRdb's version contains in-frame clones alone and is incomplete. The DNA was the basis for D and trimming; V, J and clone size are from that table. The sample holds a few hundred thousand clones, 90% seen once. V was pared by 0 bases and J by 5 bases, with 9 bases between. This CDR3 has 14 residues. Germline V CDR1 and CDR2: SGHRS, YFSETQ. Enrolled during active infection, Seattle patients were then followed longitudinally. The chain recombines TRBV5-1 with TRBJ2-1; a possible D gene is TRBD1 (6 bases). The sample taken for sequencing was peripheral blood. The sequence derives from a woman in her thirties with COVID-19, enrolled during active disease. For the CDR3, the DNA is TGCGCCAGCAGCTTGGACAGGGCCAACAATGAGCAGTTCTTC. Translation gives CASSLDRANNEQFF.